A selection of T cell receptor beta chains follows, all from one sample in a study of shared clonotypes between healthy human individuals. Only in-frame clones appear in the TCRdb table, and some are missing; sequencing was by immunoSEQ multiplex PCR. There are 2,500,000 or so clones in the sample; roughly 92% occur only once, and under 0.15% lies in the top ten. Sequenced sample: naive CD4+ T cells sorted from blood. The source is a man younger than 35 in good health. The CDR3 runs from the conserved cysteine through the conserved F or W. The order of the fields is V gene, D gene, J gene, clone size, CDR3 protein, CDR3 DNA. D genes are given only for firm matches. Clone size appears in some rows only: once, few, many, or a class for an expanded clone.

>TRBV10-1|NA|TRBJ2-6|few
CASSDGGPGANVLTF
TGCGCCAGCAGTGACGGAGGGCCTGGGGCCAACGTCCTGACTTTC
>TRBV7-9|NA|TRBJ2-4|NA
CAGSLTGTLAKNIQYF
TGTGCCGGCAGCTTAACCGGGACCCTAGCCAAAAACATTCAGTACTTC
>TRBV5-4|NA|TRBJ2-7|NA
CASSSTGQNYEQYF
TGTGCCAGCAGCTCAACGGGACAAAACTACGAGCAGTACTTC
>TRBV7-2|NA|TRBJ2-7|once
CASSLAGVSYEQYF
TGTGCCAGCAGCTTAGCCGGGGTCTCCTACGAGCAGTACTTC
>TRBV15|TRBD1|TRBJ1-2|NA
CATSRDAQGAVYGYTF
TGTGCCACCAGCAGAGATGCACAGGGGGCAGTCTATGGCTACACCTTC
>TRBV28|NA|TRBJ2-2|NA
CASSLFAGGGELFF
TGTGCCAGCAGTTTATTTGCGGGTGGCGGGGAGCTGTTTTTT
>TRBV5-6|NA|TRBJ1-2|NA
CASSLTQGIYGYTF
TGTGCCAGCAGCTTGACCCAAGGAATCTATGGCTACACCTTC
>TRBV6-5|TRBD1|TRBJ2-7|NA
CASRRGQGSYEQYF
TGTGCCAGCAGAAGGGGACAGGGCTCCTACGAGCAGTACTTC
>TRBV5-1|NA|TRBJ2-3|NA
CASSAAWVQSTDTQYF
TGCGCCAGCAGCGCTGCCTGGGTACAAAGCACAGATACGCAGTATTTT
>TRBV7-6|TRBD1|TRBJ2-7|NA
CASSTAGTGNSPEQYF
TGTGCCAGCAGTACCGCCGGGACAGGGAATTCCCCCGAGCAGTACTTC
>TRBV2|NA|TRBJ2-7|NA
CASSEAGGSYEQYF
TGTGCCAGCAGTGAAGCGGGGGGCAGCTACGAGCAGTACTTC
>TRBV7-9|TRBD2|TRBJ2-7|NA
CASSSSGGAVEQYF
TGTGCCAGCAGCTCTAGCGGGGGGGCCGTCGAGCAGTACTTC
>TRBV10-3|NA|TRBJ1-4|NA
CAISESAGRNEKLFF
TGTGCCATCAGTGAGTCCGCAGGGAGAAATGAAAAACTGTTTTTT
>TRBV10-3|TRBD1|TRBJ1-2|few
CAITSRQGSGYTF
TGTGCCATCACCTCGCGACAGGGGAGCGGCTACACCTTC
>TRBV30|TRBD2|TRBJ2-5|NA
CAVAGGPLETQYF
TGTGCCGTAGCGGGGGGGCCTTTGGAGACCCAGTACTTC
>TRBV7-9|NA|TRBJ1-1|few
CASSIDRTVAFF
TGTGCCAGCAGCATTGACAGGACCGTAGCTTTCTTT
>TRBV5-6|NA|TRBJ1-3|NA
CASSLPGTNSGNTIYF
TGTGCCAGCAGCTTGCCAGGGACGAACTCTGGAAACACCATATATTTT
>TRBV11-2|TRBD1|TRBJ1-1|NA
CASSSRQGNTEAFF
TGTGCCAGCAGCTCCCGACAGGGGAACACTGAAGCTTTCTTT
>TRBV4-3|NA|TRBJ1-5|NA
CASSQGPVGNQPQHF
TGCGCCAGCAGCCAAGGACCTGTCGGGAATCAGCCCCAGCATTTT
>TRBV15|NA|TRBJ2-3|NA
CATSRDHTDTQYF
TGTGCCACCAGCAGAGACCACACAGATACGCAGTATTTT
>TRBV5-4|TRBD2|TRBJ2-3|NA
CASARGGSTDTQYF
TGTGCCAGCGCGCGGGGGGGGAGCACAGATACGCAGTATTTT
>TRBV7-6|NA|TRBJ2-3|NA
CASSLRASTDTQYF
TGTGCCAGCAGCTTAAGGGCCAGCACAGATACGCAGTATTTT
>TRBV7-8|NA|TRBJ1-5|NA
CASSLGAGALQHF
TGTGCCAGCAGCTTAGGAGCAGGGGCGCTCCAGCATTTT
>TRBV30|NA|TRBJ1-4|NA
CAWSPTARASEKLFF
TGTGCCTGGAGCCCAACCGCCAGGGCGAGTGAAAAACTGTTTTTT
>TRBV27|NA|TRBJ1-2|NA
CASSRIRGSNYGYTF
TGTGCCAGCAGTCGGATAAGGGGGTCTAACTATGGCTACACCTTC
>TRBV29-1|NA|TRBJ2-4|NA
CSARGAKNIQYF
TGCAGCGCCAGGGGAGCCAAAAACATTCAGTACTTC
>TRBV7-7|NA|TRBJ2-3|NA
CASSPGVITDTQYF
TGTGCTAGCAGCCCGGGGGTGATCACAGATACGCAGTATTTT
>TRBV7-9|NA|TRBJ2-3|NA
CASSLVGPSTDTQYF
TGTGCCAGCAGCTTAGTGGGGCCGAGCACAGATACGCAGTATTTT
>TRBV10-3|TRBD2|TRBJ2-5|NA
CAISRAGQETQYF
TGTGCCATCAGTCGAGCGGGACAAGAGACCCAGTACTTC
>TRBV6-1|NA|TRBJ2-3|NA
CASSEGPGNTDTQYF
TGTGCCAGCAGTGAAGGGCCCGGCAACACAGATACGCAGTATTTT
>TRBV28|TRBD1|TRBJ2-7|NA
CASSLGRRSGGYEQYF
TGTGCCAGCAGTTTGGGGAGAAGATCAGGGGGCTACGAGCAGTACTTC
>TRBV5-1|TRBD1|TRBJ2-1|NA
CASSLVGTGAYNEQFF
TGCGCCAGCAGCTTGGTAGGGACAGGGGCTTACAATGAGCAGTTCTTC
>TRBV5-1|TRBD1|TRBJ2-2|NA
CASSLGQGETGELFF
TGCGCCAGCAGCTTGGGACAGGGAGAAACCGGGGAGCTGTTTTTT
>TRBV5-1|TRBD1|TRBJ1-2|NA
CASSTGQHYGYTF
TGCGCCAGCAGCACGGGACAGCACTATGGCTACACCTTC
>TRBV18|NA|TRBJ2-2|NA
CASSPGPGELFF
TGTGCCAGCTCACCCGGGCCCGGGGAGCTGTTTTTT
>TRBV11-2|NA|TRBJ1-2|NA
CASRAQHDTPRYGYTF
TGTGCCAGCAGAGCACAGCATGACACCCCGCGATATGGCTACACCTTC
>TRBV4-1|NA|TRBJ2-5|NA
CASSQERGDTERETQYF
TGCGCCAGCAGCCAAGAAAGGGGCGACACCGAGAGGGAGACCCAGTACTTC
>TRBV10-3|TRBD1|TRBJ2-7|NA
CAISDQGETLGSYEQYF
TGTGCCATCAGTGACCAGGGGGAAACTCTCGGGTCCTACGAGCAGTACTTC
>TRBV7-7|TRBD1|TRBJ2-3|few
CASSEDRDNTQYF
TGTGCTAGCAGCGAGGACAGGGACAATACGCAGTATTTT
>TRBV19|NA|TRBJ2-3|NA
CAVHRVGITDTQYF
TGTGCCGTACACAGGGTCGGAATAACAGATACGCAGTATTTT
>TRBV2|NA|TRBJ2-5|NA
CASSVRGSQETQYF
TGTGCCAGCAGTGTCCGGGGCAGCCAAGAGACCCAGTACTTC
>TRBV30|NA|TRBJ1-3|NA
CAWNRLRGLNTIYF
TGTGCCTGGAACAGGCTAAGAGGGTTAAACACCATATATTTT